Shown below are 28 T cell receptor beta chains from a single sample sequenced in a study of T cell responses to AZD1222 COVID-19 vaccine. TCRdb's table, derived via immunoSEQ multiplex PCR, lists solely in-frame clones and lacks some. The repertoire has 150,000 or so clones, about 93% of them found once; the top ten carry approximately 0.6%. The specimen was peripheral blood, collected on day 0 of AZD1222 vaccination. Source of these receptors: an adult in good health.

V and J are TRBV7-9 and TRBJ2-1; D may be TRBD2 (6 bases). Trimming left V 6 bases short and J 4 bases short, with 7 bases between. The CDR3 sequence is 12 residues long. Germline V CDR1 and CDR2: SEHNR, FQNEAQ (reference sequence). The CDR3 here is CASREGYNEQFF. In DNA, the CDR3 is TGTGCCAGCAGGGAGGGGTACAATGAGCAGTTCTTC.

The chain recombines TRBV29-1 with TRBJ1-1; D is unclear. Trimming stripped 4 bases from V and 1 base from J, with 4 bases between. Germline V lookup: CDR1 SQVTM, CDR2 ANQGSEA. There are 11 residues in the CDR3. In nucleotides, the CDR3 is TGCAGCGTTGTGGGGAACACTGAAGCTTTCTTT. Translating gives CSVVGNTEAFF.

The gene calls are TRBV4-2 and TRBJ1-1; 7 positions agree with TRBD1. V was clipped by 0 bases and J by 4 bases; unmatched bases: 11. The CDR3 runs 17 residues. Germline CDR1 and CDR2: LGHNA and YNFKEQ. The CDR3 DNA sequence: TGTGCCAGCAGCCAAGATTTCGGCAGGGGGTGGGGCACTGAAGCTTTCTTT. It encodes CASSQDFGRGWGTEAFF.

V is TRBV28 and J is TRBJ2-1; a weak D match, TRBD1 (6 bases). The length of the CDR3 is 12 residues. Per the germline V gene, CDR1 is MDHEN and CDR2 is SYDVKM. V was shortened by 6 bases and J by 10 bases, with 13 bases between the two germline ends. As DNA, the CDR3 is TGTGCCAGCAGGGAAAGGGACACCGAGCAGTTCTTC. This sequence encodes CASRERDTEQFF.

J is TRBJ2-3 and V is TRBV7-2, with D hard to call. CDR3 size: 13 residues. Germline V gives CDR1 SGHTA, CDR2 FQGNSA. The V end was cut by 3 bases, the J end by 2 bases, with 6 bases between. The CDR3 DNA reads as TGTGCCAGCAGCTTCCTCTCCACAGATACGCAGTATTTT. Translation: CASSFLSTDTQYF.

This clone appeared a single time. The chain uses TRBV5-5 and TRBJ2-3; D is undetermined. The CDR3 has 16 amino acids. Between the trimmed V and J ends, which lost 3 bases and 2 bases, there was a span of 16 bases. Germline CDR1 is SGHKS and CDR2 is YYEKEE (reference sequence). This CDR3 is CASSYSGTVPTDTQYF. As DNA, the CDR3 is TGTGCCAGCAGCTATTCAGGAACAGTACCCACAGATACGCAGTATTTT.

This rearrangement joins TRBV5-4 to TRBJ1-2; TRBD1 is a possible D gene (5 bases). The germline V gene encodes CDR1 SGHNT and CDR2 YYREEE (reference sequence). V gave up 4 bases and J gave up 8 bases, with 12 bases separating them. This CDR3 is built from 12 residues. In nucleotides, the CDR3 is TGTGCCAGCAGCCCAGGCTGGGGGGGCTACACCTTC. The encoded protein is CASSPGWGGYTF.

The V gene is TRBV2, the J gene TRBJ1-1; no reliable D call. From germline, CDR1 is SNHLY and CDR2 FYNNEI. This CDR3 comprises 13 residues. V lost 11 bases and J lost 0, with 13 bases in between. In nucleotides, the CDR3 is TGTGCCGGGCATCGAGGATTGAACACTGAAGCTTTCTTT. Its protein product is CAGHRGLNTEAFF.

For this clone: This sample also contains other DNA sequences that code for the same CDR3. The chain carries TRBV18 and TRBJ1-1; D ambiguous. Per the germline V gene, CDR1 is KGHSH and CDR2 is LQKENI. The CDR3 is 13 residues long. Trimming shortened V by 3 bases and J by 2 bases, and 7 bases separated the two germline ends. The CDR3 loop reads CASSPRENTEAFF. The CDR3 DNA follows: TGTGCCAGCTCACCGCGGGAAAACACTGAAGCTTTCTTT.

This sequence joins TRBV5-1 and TRBJ1-2; maybe TRBD1 (5 bases). CDR3 length: 15 amino acids. CDR1 and CDR2 from the germline V gene are SGHRS and YFSETQ. The V end was cut by 3 bases, the J end by 1 base, with 13 bases between. DNA of the CDR3: TGCGCCAGCAGCTCCGGGGGGTCCGGTAACTATGGCTACACCTTC. It encodes CASSSGGSGNYGYTF.

This clone was counted a single time. The chain recombines TRBV7-2 with TRBJ1-3, with D possibly TRBD1 on 6 matching bases. The V end lost 6 bases, the J end lost 3 bases, and 12 bases lay between the germline ends. This CDR3 spans 14 amino acids. Germline V gene data show CDR1 as SGHTA and CDR2 as FQGNSA. CDR3 nucleotides: TGTGCCAGCAGTACTCAGGGGTATGGAAACACCATATATTTT. Its protein product is CASSTQGYGNTIYF.

The chain recombines TRBV27 with TRBJ1-2, with unresolved D. The length of the CDR3 is 14 residues. Germline values: CDR1 MNHEY, CDR2 SMNVEV (reference sequence). V was clipped by 3 bases and J by 2 bases, with 10 bases between them. CDR3 coding DNA: TGTGCCAGCAGTTTCTCTGGGATGAACTATGGCTACACCTTC. It encodes CASSFSGMNYGYTF.

The V and J genes are TRBV28 and TRBJ1-6; no firm D call. CDR1 is MDHEN, CDR2 SYDVKM, per germline. V was cut by 5 bases and J by 7 bases, with 9 bases left in between. The CDR3 totals 13 residues. Here the CDR3 DNA reads TGTGCCAGCAGTCCCCCGGGCAATTCACCCCTCCACTTT. It translates to CASSPPGNSPLHF.

The gene calls are TRBV20-1 and TRBJ1-2; no clear D. Germline V CDR1 and CDR2: DFQATT, SNEGSKA (reference sequence). Trimming stripped 2 bases from V and 8 bases from J, with 9 bases between. This CDR3 spans 11 amino acids. The CDR3 here is CSARRAVGYTF. CDR3 nucleotide sequence: TGCAGTGCTAGACGTGCGGTCGGCTACACCTTC.

The sample holds one count of this clone. This chain connects TRBV5-1 to TRBJ2-3; 7 bases are shared with TRBD2. Germline V gene data show CDR1 as SGHRS and CDR2 as YFSETQ. V gave up 4 bases and J gave up 0 bases; unmatched junction bases: 2. CDR3 length: 14 residues. The chain's CDR3 is CASSHSGSTDTQYF. The CDR3 DNA reads as TGCGCCAGCAGCCATAGCGGGAGCACAGATACGCAGTATTTT.

The chain combines TRBV29-1 with TRBJ1-1; D is possibly TRBD1 (5 bases). V was clipped by 8 bases and J by 1 base, with 11 bases between them. This CDR3 spans 12 amino acids. Germline V gives CDR1 SQVTM, CDR2 ANQGSEA. CDR3 sequence (DNA): TGCAGCACCGGGACGCCGAACACTGAAGCTTTCTTT. It yields the protein CSTGTPNTEAFF.

The rearrangement links TRBV11-2 to TRBJ1-4; D call uncertain. The CDR3 spans 17 residues. Germline-derived CDR1 and CDR2 are SGHAT and FQNNGV. Between the trimmed V and J ends, which lost 2 bases and 0 bases, there was a span of 13 bases. CDR3 protein: CASSLQERRATNEKLFF. In nucleotides, the CDR3 is TGTGCCAGCAGCTTACAGGAAAGGCGGGCAACTAATGAAAAACTGTTTTTT.

This sequence joins TRBV4-1 and TRBJ1-2, with D perhaps matching TRBD1 (5 bases). This CDR3 contains 16 residues. Germline CDR1 is MGHRA and CDR2 is YSYEKL. V lost 4 bases to trimming and J lost 5 bases, with 20 bases between them. The CDR3 DNA sequence: TGCGCCAGCAGCCTAACCGGGACCCCCTCCCCATATGGCTACACCTTC. Its translation is CASSLTGTPSPYGYTF.

This clone was picked up a small number of times. Here the CDR3 reads CASSLYRQSPLHF. CDR3 in DNA: TGTGCCAGCAGCTTATATAGGCAATCACCCCTCCACTTT. The chain employs TRBV7-2 and TRBJ1-6; D gene unclear. Germline V gives CDR1 SGHTA, CDR2 FQGNSA. Trimming took 2 bases from V and 10 from J, leaving 9 bases between them. This CDR3 has 13 residues.

This clone was picked up one time. This CDR3 is also generated by other DNA sequences in the sample. V gene TRBV6-5 combines with J gene TRBJ1-3; the D is unclear. V lost 8 bases, J lost 0 bases, and 5 bases lay in between. This CDR3 is 12 amino acids long. CDR1 and CDR2 from the germline V gene are MNHEY and SVGAGI. CDR3 sequence reads: CASLSSGNTIYF. The CDR3 DNA follows: TGTGCCAGCCTCAGCTCTGGAAACACCATATATTTT.

The chain has TRBV28 and TRBJ1-5; 9 bases map to TRBD1. This CDR3 region has 15 residues. Germline assignment: CDR1 MDHEN and CDR2 SYDVKM. V gave up 2 bases and J gave up 6 bases; unmatched junction bases: 5. As DNA, the CDR3 is TGTGCCAGCAGTTTAGACAGGGGGTTAGGTCAGCCCCAGCATTTT. It specifies CASSLDRGLGQPQHF. Full variable domain (missing parts from reference TRBV28 and TRBJ1-5): DVKVTQSSRYLVKRTGEKVFLECVQDMDHENMFWYRQDPGLGLRLIYFSYDVKMKEKGDIPEGYSVSREKKERFSLILESASTNQTSMYLCASSLDRGLGQPQHFGDGTRLSIL.

The genes are TRBV5-1 and TRBJ2-2; D may be TRBD2 (5 bases). Germline V lookup: CDR1 SGHRS, CDR2 YFSETQ. V was shortened by 5 bases and J by 6 bases, with 14 bases between the two germline ends. CDR3 size: 14 residues. CDR3 sequence: CASSEFQEAGELFF. For the CDR3, the DNA is TGCGCCAGCAGTGAGTTTCAGGAGGCCGGGGAGCTGTTTTTT. The entire variable domain, with the rest obtained from reference TRBV5-1 and TRBJ2-2, is as follows: KAGVTQTPRYLIKTRGQQVTLSCSPISGHRSVSWYQQTPGQGLQFLFEYFSETQRNKGNFPGRFSGRQFSNSRSEMNVSTLELGDSALYLCASSEFQEAGELFFGEGSRLTVL.

J is TRBJ2-1 and V is TRBV9; 8 nucleotides align to TRBD2. This CDR3 region has 15 residues. Germline CDR1 is SGDLS and CDR2 is YYNGEE. V shed 2 bases, J shed 2 bases, and the junction held 3 bases outside the gene matches. This CDR3 is CASSVRTSPYNEQFF. The CDR3 coding sequence is TGTGCCAGCAGCGTTAGGACTAGCCCCTACAATGAGCAGTTCTTC.

This chain links TRBV18 with TRBJ1-6; D unclear. The germline gives CDR1 KGHSH, CDR2 LQKENI. The CDR3 has 12 residues. V shed 6 bases and J shed 4 bases, with 4 bases lying between them. In DNA form, the CDR3 reads TGTGCCAGCTCGTCGTATAATTCACCCCTCCACTTT. Translation: CASSSYNSPLHF.

This clone has a single count. The V gene is TRBV7-9, the J gene TRBJ2-7; D gene ambiguous. Germline V lookup: CDR1 SEHNR, CDR2 FQNEAQ (reference sequence). The CDR3 loop spans 14 amino acids. V lost 8 bases and J 2 bases, leaving 16 bases between the germline ends. In DNA form, the CDR3 reads TGTGCCAGCGGAAGAAGTCACCTTACCTACGAGCAGTACTTC. Protein product: CASGRSHLTYEQYF.

Comments on this clone: One end of the junction is discordant with germline, which a read error may explain. The V call is TRBV9, the J call TRBJ1-6; D might be TRBD1 (6 bases). CDR3 length equals 14 residues. Looked up from germline, CDR1 is SGDLS and CDR2 is YYNGEE. CDR3 sequence (DNA): TGTGCCCGCAGCCGGGGAGGGGGGGTAGCACCCCTCCACTTT. It translates to CARSRGGGVAPLHF.

This chain joins TRBV11-2 and TRBJ2-2, with D tentatively TRBD1 (6 bases). The V gene lost 5 bases and the J gene lost 0 bases, with 13 bases spanning the gap. CDR1 and CDR2 from the germline V gene are SGHAT and FQNNGV. This CDR3 has 16 residues. CDR3 DNA: TGTGCCAGCAGCGCGGACAGTCCCTCGAACACCGGGGAGCTGTTTTTT. This codes for CASSADSPSNTGELFF.

J is TRBJ2-7 and V is TRBV28; D is possibly TRBD2 (5 bases). CDR1 and CDR2 from the germline V gene are MDHEN and SYDVKM. The CDR3 contains 12 residues. The germline V and J ends were trimmed by 5 bases and 6 bases, with 11 bases remaining between them. CDR3 in amino acids: CASSTGRGEQYF. CDR3 nucleotide sequence: TGTGCCAGCAGTACCGGACGGGGCGAGCAGTACTTC.